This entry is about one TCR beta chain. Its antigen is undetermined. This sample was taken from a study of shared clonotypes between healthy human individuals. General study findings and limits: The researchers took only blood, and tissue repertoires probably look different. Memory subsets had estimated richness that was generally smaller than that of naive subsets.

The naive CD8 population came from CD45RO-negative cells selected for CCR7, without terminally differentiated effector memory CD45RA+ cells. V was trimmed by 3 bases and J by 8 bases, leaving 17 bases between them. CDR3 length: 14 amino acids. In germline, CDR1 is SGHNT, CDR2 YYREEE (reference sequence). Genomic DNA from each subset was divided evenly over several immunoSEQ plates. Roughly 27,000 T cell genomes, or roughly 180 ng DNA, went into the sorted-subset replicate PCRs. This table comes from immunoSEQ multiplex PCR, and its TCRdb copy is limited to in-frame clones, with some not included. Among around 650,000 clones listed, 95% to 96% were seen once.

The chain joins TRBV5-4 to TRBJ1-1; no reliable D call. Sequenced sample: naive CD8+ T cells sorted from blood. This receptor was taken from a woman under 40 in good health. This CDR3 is CASSSIPSTAEAFF. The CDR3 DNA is TGTGCCAGCAGCTCGATTCCCAGCACAGCGGAAGCTTTCTTT.